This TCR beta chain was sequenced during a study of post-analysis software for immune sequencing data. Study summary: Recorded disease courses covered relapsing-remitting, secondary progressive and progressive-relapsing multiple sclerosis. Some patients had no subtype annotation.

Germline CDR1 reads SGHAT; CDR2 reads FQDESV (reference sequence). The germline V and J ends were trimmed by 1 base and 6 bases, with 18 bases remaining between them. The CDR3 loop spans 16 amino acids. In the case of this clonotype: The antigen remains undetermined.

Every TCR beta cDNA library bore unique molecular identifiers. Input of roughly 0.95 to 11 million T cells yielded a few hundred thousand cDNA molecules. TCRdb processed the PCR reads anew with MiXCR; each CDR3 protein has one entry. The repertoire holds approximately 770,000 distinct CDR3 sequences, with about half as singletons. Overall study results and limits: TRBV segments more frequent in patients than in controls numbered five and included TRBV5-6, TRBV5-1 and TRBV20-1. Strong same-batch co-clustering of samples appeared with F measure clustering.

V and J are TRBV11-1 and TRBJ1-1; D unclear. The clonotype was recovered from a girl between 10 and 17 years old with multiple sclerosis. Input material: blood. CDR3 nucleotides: TGTGCCAGCAGCTTAGAGGCTAGCCTAGAACACTCTGAAGCTTTCTTT. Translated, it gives CASSLEASLEHSEAFF. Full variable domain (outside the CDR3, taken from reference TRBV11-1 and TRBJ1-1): EAEVAQSPRYKITEKSQAVAFWCDPISGHATLYWYRQILGQGPELLVQFQDESVVDDSQLPKDRFSAERLKGVDSTLKIQPAELGDSAMYLCASSLEASLEHSEAFFGQGTRLTVV.